The 17 T cell receptor beta chains below were found in one sample sequenced in a study of blood T cell repertoires in COVID-19 (TCRdb year 2020). The library relied on the immunoSEQ multiplex PCR assay. The source is immuneACCESS, and TCRdb retained only in-frame sequences with V and J called. Part of the clones is not carried over; for the studies checked, unresolved V genes explain less than half of this, and the remainder is unexplained. The sample table contains 300,000 or so clones; only one count was recorded for 85% to 90% of them. In total, the top ten clones hold roughly 3.9% of the sample. Material for sequencing was peripheral blood. The receptors shown here come from a woman aged 40 to 50 with acute or convalescent COVID-19.

This rearrangement joins TRBV21-1 to TRBJ2-7; the DNA was not compared with TRBD2, the D call given in the table. TRBV21-1 corresponds to a pseudogene. This CDR3 region has 18 residues. The DNA of the CDR3 is TGTGCCAGCAGCTTGAAGCGGGGGTACCCGTCCGTTTGCTACGAGCAGTACGTC. It codes for CASSLKRGYPSVCYEQYV.

The V gene is TRBV2, the J gene TRBJ2-7; possible D gene TRBD2, 5 bases. The CDR3 spans 17 residues. The V gene's germline CDR1 is SNHLY and CDR2 FYNNEI. V was shortened by 1 base and J by 2 bases, with 18 bases between the two germline ends. The CDR3, as DNA: TGTGCCAGCAGTGAAGGTTGGGTGGACGGGGTTACCTACGAGCAGTACGTC. Residues: CASSEGWVDGVTYEQYV.

The V call is TRBV12-3 or TRBV12-4, the J call TRBJ1-4, with D possibly matching TRBD1 (5 bases). Trimming removed 2 bases at V and 13 bases at J, with 11 bases between. CDR3 length: 12 residues. CDR3 sequence: CASSLTPGGLFF. CDR3 coding DNA: TGTGCCAGCAGTTTAACGCCGGGGGGACTGTTTTTT.

This chain links TRBV4-2 with TRBJ1-2; the match to TRBD1 covers 7 bases. Germline V gene data show CDR1 as LGHNA and CDR2 as YNFKEQ. The CDR3 contains 15 residues. The trim removed 4 bases at V and 5 bases at J, leaving 10 bases unmatched. The CDR3 reads CASSPGDSPYYGYTF. The DNA of the CDR3 is TGTGCCAGCAGCCCCGGGGACAGCCCATATTATGGCTACACCTTC.

The CDR3 loop reads CASSVSGGNYNEQFF. The CDR3 DNA reads TGTGCCAGCAGCGTGAGCGGGGGAAACTACAATGAGCAGTTCTTC. The rearrangement links TRBV9 to TRBJ2-1, with TRBD2 identical over 8 bases. CDR1 is SGDLS and CDR2 is YYNGEE in the germline V gene. Unmatched junction bases numbered 4, after V lost 2 bases and J lost 3 bases. CDR3 length: 15 amino acids.

The V and J genes are TRBV7-9 and TRBJ1-4, with D hard to call. Deletions cut 2 bases from V and 4 bases from J, with 14 bases between. CDR1 SEHNR and CDR2 FQNEAQ come from the germline V gene (reference sequence). This CDR3 is 16 amino acids long. CDR3 bases: TGTGCCAGCAGCTTAAACGGAGTAGGAGGTAATGAAAAACTGTTTTTT. Amino acid sequence: CASSLNGVGGNEKLFF.

The V and J genes are TRBV24-1 and TRBJ2-3; a possible D gene is TRBD2 (7 bases). Trimming stripped 0 bases from V and 2 bases from J, with 14 bases between. CDR1 is KGHDR and CDR2 is SFDVKD in the germline V gene. This CDR3 is built from 17 residues. The CDR3 loop reads CATSDLEARGLTDTQYF. In DNA, the CDR3 is TGTGCCACCAGTGATTTGGAGGCGCGGGGGCTCACAGATACGCAGTATTTT.

Here the CDR3 reads CASSPHGGAGETQYF. The CDR3 coding sequence is TGTGCCAGCAGCCCCCACGGGGGGGCTGGGGAGACCCAGTACTTC. V is TRBV9 and J is TRBJ2-5; 8 nucleotides align to TRBD2. Germline lookup yields CDR1 SGDLS and CDR2 YYNGEE. V lost 4 bases to trimming and J lost 5 bases; unmatched junction nucleotides: 10. The CDR3 sequence is 15 residues long.

The chain combines TRBV4-2 with TRBJ1-2; D gene unclear. V lost 2 bases, J lost 3 bases, and 13 bases lay in between. The CDR3 contains 15 residues. CDR1 LGHNA and CDR2 YNFKEQ come from the germline V gene. The CDR3 region has the DNA TGTGCCAGCAGCCAACAGTCTGTTTTTGACTATGGCTACACCTTC. Protein sequence: CASSQQSVFDYGYTF.

V usage is TRBV9 and J usage is TRBJ1-3; D possibly corresponds to TRBD1 (5 bases). The CDR3 has 17 residues. Per germline, CDR1 SGDLS and CDR2 YYNGEE. Trimming removed 4 bases from V and 4 bases from J, with 21 bases in between. CDR3 coding DNA: TGTGCCAGCAGCTCAAGTACGAGACAGACATCCGGAAACACCATATATTTT. This sequence encodes CASSSSTRQTSGNTIYF.

This clone was detected once. The CDR3 coding sequence is TGTGCCAGCAGCAGCGGGACGGCCTATGGCTACACCTTC. It codes for CASSSGTAYGYTF. V and J are TRBV9 and TRBJ1-2; D possibly corresponds to TRBD1 (5 bases). The V gene's germline CDR1 is SGDLS and CDR2 YYNGEE. This CDR3 is built from 13 residues. Trimming removed 4 bases from V and 4 bases from J, with 11 bases in between. The complete variable domain, with remaining parts taken from reference TRBV9 and TRBJ1-2, reads DSGVTQTPKHLITATGQRVTLRCSPRSGDLSVYWYQQSLDQGLQFLIQYYNGEERAKGNILERFSAQQFPDLHSELNLSSLELGDSALYFCASSSGTAYGYTFGSGTRLTVV.

V usage is TRBV18 and J usage is TRBJ1-1, with D maybe TRBD1 (6 bases). The CDR3 spans 17 residues. The germline V and J ends were trimmed by 1 base and 0 bases, with 15 bases remaining between them. Germline V CDR1 and CDR2: KGHSH, LQKENI. CDR3 region: CASSPQGRGGMNTEAFF. The CDR3 nucleotides read TGTGCCAGCTCACCACAGGGGCGAGGGGGAATGAACACTGAAGCTTTCTTT.

The chain uses TRBV19 and TRBJ1-5; 10 nucleotides align to TRBD1. CDR1 and CDR2 (germline): LNHDA, SQIVND (reference sequence). The CDR3 is 15 amino acids. Trimming took 7 bases from V and 3 from J; bases not matched to a gene: 6. In DNA, the CDR3 is TGTGCCAGTAACCGGGGACAGGGGCCCAATCAGCCCCAGCATTTT. Amino acids: CASNRGQGPNQPQHF.

The rearrangement uses TRBV30 and TRBJ1-6; TRBD1 might be the D (5 bases). CDR1 is GTSNPN and CDR2 is SVGIG in the germline V gene (reference sequence). This CDR3 is 14 amino acids long. V was cut by 5 bases and J by 5 bases, with 13 bases left in between. The chain's CDR3 is CAWSRPGNNSPLHF. The CDR3 nucleotides are TGTGCCTGGTCCAGACCAGGGAATAATTCACCCCTCCACTTT.

The CDR3 DNA is TGCAGTGGGAGTCCAGGGTATGGCTACACCTTC. Its protein is CSGSPGYGYTF. The V call is TRBV20-1, the J call TRBJ1-2; D is perhaps TRBD1 (5 bases). This CDR3 contains 11 residues. V lost 7 bases, J lost 5 bases, and 11 bases lay in between. CDR1 and CDR2 (germline): DFQATT, SNEGSKA (reference sequence).

This chain links TRBV25-1 with TRBJ1-2, with D possibly being TRBD1 (5 bases). With 5 bases removed from V and 0 bases from J, the gap between germline ends came to 7 bases. Germline V gene lookup returns CDR1 MGHDK and CDR2 SYGVNS. CDR3 size: 13 residues. CDR3 DNA sequence: TGTGCCAGCAGTCTGACAGCTAACTATGGCTACACCTTC. Its protein is CASSLTANYGYTF.

The chain has TRBV4-1 and TRBJ1-2, with TRBD1 matching over 8 bases. Germline V gives CDR1 MGHRA, CDR2 YSYEKL. Losses at the gene ends were 3 bases for V and 8 bases for J; bases not matched to a gene: 8. There are 14 residues in the CDR3. Here the CDR3 DNA reads TGCGCCAGCAGCCAGATGGACAGGGCCCAGGGCTACACCTTC. Its translation: CASSQMDRAQGYTF.